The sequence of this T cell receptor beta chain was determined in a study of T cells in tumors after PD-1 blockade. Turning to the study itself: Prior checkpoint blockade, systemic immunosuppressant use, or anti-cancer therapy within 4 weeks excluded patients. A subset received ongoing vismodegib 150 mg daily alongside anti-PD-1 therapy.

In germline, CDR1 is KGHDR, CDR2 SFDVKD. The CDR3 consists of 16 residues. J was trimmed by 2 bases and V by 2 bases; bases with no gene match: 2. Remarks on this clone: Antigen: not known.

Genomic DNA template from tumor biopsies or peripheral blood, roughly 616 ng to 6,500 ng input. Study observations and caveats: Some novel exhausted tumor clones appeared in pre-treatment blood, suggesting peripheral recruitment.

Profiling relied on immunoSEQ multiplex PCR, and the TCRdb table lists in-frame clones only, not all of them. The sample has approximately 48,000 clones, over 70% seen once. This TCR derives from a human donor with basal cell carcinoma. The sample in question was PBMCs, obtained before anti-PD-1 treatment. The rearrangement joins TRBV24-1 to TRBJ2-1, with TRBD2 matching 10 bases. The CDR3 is CATSDSGTSAYNEQFF. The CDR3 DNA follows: TGTGCCACCAGTGATTCCGGGACTAGCGCCTACAATGAGCAGTTCTTC.